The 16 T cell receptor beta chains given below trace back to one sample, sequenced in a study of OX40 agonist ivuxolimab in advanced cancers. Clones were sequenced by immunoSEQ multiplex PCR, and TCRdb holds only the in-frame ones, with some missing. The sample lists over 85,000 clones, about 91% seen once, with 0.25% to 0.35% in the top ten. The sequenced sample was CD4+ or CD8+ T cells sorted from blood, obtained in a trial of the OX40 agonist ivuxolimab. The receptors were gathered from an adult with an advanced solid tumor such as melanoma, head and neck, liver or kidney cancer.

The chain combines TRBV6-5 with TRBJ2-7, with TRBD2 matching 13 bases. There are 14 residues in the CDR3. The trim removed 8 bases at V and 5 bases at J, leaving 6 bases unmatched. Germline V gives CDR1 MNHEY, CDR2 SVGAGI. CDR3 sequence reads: CASRLGLAGDEQYF. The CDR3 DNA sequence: TGTGCCAGCCGATTAGGACTAGCGGGAGACGAGCAGTACTTC.

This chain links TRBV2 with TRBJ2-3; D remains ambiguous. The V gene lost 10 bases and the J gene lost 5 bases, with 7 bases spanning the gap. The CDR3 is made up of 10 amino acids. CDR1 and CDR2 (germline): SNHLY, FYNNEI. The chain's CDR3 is CATMRDTQYF. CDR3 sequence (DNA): TGTGCCACCATGCGAGATACGCAGTATTTT.

The CDR3 bases are TGTGCCAGCAGCCACGCGGGTGAAAAACTGTTTTTT. As protein: CASSHAGEKLFF. This chain connects TRBV11-2 to TRBJ1-4; D is unresolved. Germline V gene lookup returns CDR1 SGHAT and CDR2 FQNNGV. The CDR3 is made up of 12 amino acids. V was cut by 5 bases and J by 7 bases, with 8 bases left in between.

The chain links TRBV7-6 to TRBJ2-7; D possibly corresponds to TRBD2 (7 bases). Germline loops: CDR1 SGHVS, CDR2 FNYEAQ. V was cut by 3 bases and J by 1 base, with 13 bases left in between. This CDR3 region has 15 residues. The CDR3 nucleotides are TGTGCCAGCAGCTTTAGGGGAGGGGGGTCCTACGAGCAGTACTTC. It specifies CASSFRGGGSYEQYF.

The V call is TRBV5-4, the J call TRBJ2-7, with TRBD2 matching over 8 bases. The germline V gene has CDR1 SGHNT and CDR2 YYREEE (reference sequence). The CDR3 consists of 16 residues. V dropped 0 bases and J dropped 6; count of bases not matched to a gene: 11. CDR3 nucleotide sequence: TGTGCCAGCAGCTTGGGGTACAGCGGGAGCCCTAGCGAGCAGTACTTC. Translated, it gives CASSLGYSGSPSEQYF. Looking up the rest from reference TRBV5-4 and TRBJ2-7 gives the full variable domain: ETGVTQSPTHLIKTRGQQVTLRCSSQSGHNTVSWYQQALGQGPQFIFQYYREEENGRGNFPPRFSGLQFPNYSSELNVNALELDDSALYLCASSLGYSGSPSEQYFGPGTRLTVT.

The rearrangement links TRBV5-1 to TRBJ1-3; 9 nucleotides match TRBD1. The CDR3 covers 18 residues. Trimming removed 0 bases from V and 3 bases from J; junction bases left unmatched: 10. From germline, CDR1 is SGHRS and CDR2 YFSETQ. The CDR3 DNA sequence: TGCGCCAGCAGCTTGGTGTCCGGGACAGGGAACGTTGGAAACACCATATATTTT. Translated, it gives CASSLVSGTGNVGNTIYF.

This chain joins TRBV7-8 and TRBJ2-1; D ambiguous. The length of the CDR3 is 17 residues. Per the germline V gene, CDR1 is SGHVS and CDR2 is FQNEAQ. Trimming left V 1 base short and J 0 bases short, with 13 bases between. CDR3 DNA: TGTGCCAGCAGCTTAGGATCGGTCGGCAGCTCCTACAATGAGCAGTTCTTC. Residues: CASSLGSVGSSYNEQFF.

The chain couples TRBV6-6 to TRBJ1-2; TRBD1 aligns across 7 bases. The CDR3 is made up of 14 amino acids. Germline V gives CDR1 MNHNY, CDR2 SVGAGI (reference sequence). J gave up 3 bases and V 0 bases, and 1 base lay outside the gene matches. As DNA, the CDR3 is TGTGCCAGCAGTTACTCAGGGGGCGACTATGGCTACACCTTC. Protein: CASSYSGGDYGYTF.

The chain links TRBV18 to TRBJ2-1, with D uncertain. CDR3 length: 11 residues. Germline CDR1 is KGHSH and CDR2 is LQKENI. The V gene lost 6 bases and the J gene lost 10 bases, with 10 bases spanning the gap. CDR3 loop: CASSLQDEQFF. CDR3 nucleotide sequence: TGTGCCAGCTCTCTCCAGGACGAGCAGTTCTTC.

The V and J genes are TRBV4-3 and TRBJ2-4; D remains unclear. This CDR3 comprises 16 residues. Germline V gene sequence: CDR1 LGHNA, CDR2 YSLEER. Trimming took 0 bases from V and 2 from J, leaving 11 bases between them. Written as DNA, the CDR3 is TGCGCCAGCAGCCAAGATCTTGAGTTCACCAAAAACATTCAGTACTTC. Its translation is CASSQDLEFTKNIQYF.

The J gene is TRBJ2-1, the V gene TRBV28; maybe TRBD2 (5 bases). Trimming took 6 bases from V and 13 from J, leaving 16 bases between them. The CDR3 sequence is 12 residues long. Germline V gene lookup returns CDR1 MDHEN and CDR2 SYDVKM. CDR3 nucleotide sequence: TGTGCCAGCAGGCCGCAAGGGAGTCGACAGTTCTTC. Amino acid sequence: CASRPQGSRQFF. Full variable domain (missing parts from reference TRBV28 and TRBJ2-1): DVKVTQSSRYLVKRTGEKVFLECVQDMDHENMFWYRQDPGLGLRLIYFSYDVKMKEKGDIPEGYSVSREKKERFSLILESASTNQTSMYLCASRPQGSRQFFGPGTRLTVL.

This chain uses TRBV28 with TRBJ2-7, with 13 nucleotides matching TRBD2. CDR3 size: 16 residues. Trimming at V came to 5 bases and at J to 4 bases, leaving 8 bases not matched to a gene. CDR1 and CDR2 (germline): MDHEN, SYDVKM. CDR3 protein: CASSPRTSGSGYEQYF. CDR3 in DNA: TGTGCCAGCAGTCCCCGGACTAGCGGGAGCGGTTACGAGCAGTACTTC.

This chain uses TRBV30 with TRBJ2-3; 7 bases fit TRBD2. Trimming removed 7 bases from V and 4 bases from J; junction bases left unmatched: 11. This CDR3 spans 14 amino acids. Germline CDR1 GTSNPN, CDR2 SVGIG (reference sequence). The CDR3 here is CAYGLVGASDTQYF. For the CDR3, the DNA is TGTGCCTACGGACTAGTGGGAGCCTCAGATACGCAGTATTTT.

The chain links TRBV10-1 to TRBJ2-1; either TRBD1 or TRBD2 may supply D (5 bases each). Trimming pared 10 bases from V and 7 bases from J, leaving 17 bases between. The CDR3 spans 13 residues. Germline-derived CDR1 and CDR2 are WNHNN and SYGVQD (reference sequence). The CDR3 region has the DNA TGCGCCACCCCTACCCGGGGCGCAAATGAGCAGTTCTTC. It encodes CATPTRGANEQFF.

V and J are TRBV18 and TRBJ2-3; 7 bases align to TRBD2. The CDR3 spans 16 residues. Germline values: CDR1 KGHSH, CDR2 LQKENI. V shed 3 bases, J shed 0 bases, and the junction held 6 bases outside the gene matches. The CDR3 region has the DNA TGTGCCAGCTCACCGCGGGAGATCACTAGCACAGATACGCAGTATTTT. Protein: CASSPREITSTDTQYF.

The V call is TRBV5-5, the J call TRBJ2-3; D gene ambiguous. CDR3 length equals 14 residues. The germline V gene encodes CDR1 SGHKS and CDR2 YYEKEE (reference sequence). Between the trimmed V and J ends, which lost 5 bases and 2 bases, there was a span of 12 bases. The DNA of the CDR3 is TGTGCCAGCAGACGTACAACTTCCACAGATACGCAGTATTTT. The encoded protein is CASRRTTSTDTQYF.